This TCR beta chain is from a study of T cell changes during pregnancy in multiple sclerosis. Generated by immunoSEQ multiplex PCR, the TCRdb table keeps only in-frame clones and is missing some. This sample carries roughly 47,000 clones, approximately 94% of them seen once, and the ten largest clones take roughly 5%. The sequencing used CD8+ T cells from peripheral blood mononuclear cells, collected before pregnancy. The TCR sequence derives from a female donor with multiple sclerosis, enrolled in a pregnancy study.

CDR3 sequence reads: CASSLRIIGDTQYF. As DNA, the CDR3 is TGTGCCAGCAGTTTAAGAATAATCGGGGATACGCAGTATTTT. The V call is TRBV27, the J call TRBJ2-3, with no clear D. This CDR3 is 14 amino acids long. Germline lookup yields CDR1 MNHEY and CDR2 SMNVEV (reference sequence). V was shortened by 2 bases and J by 6 bases, with 12 bases between the two germline ends.